This is a list of T cell receptor beta chains from one sample in a study of technical replicates of blood from several donors. Profiled with immunoSEQ multiplex PCR; TCRdb holds only in-frame clones, not every one. Of 77,000 or so clones in the sample, roughly 92% were seen once. What was sequenced was T cells isolated from PBMCs. The receptors originated from a human donor in good health. Both conserved end residues are part of each CDR3. A D gene is named only where the DNA matches it firmly. Clone size is not always given. Where it is, it says once, few, many or a class for expanded clones.

>TRBV27|TRBJ1-2|.|.
CASSFSSGRGYTF
TGTGCCAGCAGTTTCAGCAGCGGTCGTGGCTACACCTTC
>TRBV29-1|TRBJ2-1|TRBD2|.
CSVEGEGLAGLYNEQFF
TGCAGCGTTGAAGGGGAGGGACTAGCGGGATTATACAATGAGCAGTTCTTC
>TRBV6-5|TRBJ2-3|TRBD2|.
CASSYLAGTDTQYF
TGTGCCAGCAGTTACCTAGCGGGCACAGATACGCAGTATTTT
>TRBV7-2|TRBJ2-2|.|.
CASSLVSQVLLRTGELFF
TGTGCCAGCAGCTTAGTTTCGCAGGTTCTTCTTCGCACCGGGGAGCTGTTTTTT
>TRBV10-3|TRBJ1-1|.|.
CAISSQGTEAFF
TGTGCCATCAGCTCCCAGGGGACTGAAGCTTTCTTT
>TRBV9|TRBJ1-2|TRBD1|.
CASSVVGTGTYGYTF
TGTGCCAGCAGCGTAGTAGGGACAGGGACCTATGGCTACACCTTC
>TRBV30|TRBJ2-1|TRBD2|.
CAWSVQLAGVNEQFF
TGTGCCTGGAGTGTACAACTAGCGGGAGTTAATGAGCAGTTCTTC
>TRBV19|TRBJ2-1|.|.
CASSPERLYNEQFF
TGTGCCAGTAGTCCGGAGCGGCTCTACAATGAGCAGTTCTTC
>TRBV6-1|TRBJ2-3|.|.
CASRISGLSTDTQYF
TGTGCCAGCAGGATTAGCGGATTAAGCACAGATACGCAGTATTTT
>TRBV11-2|TRBJ2-3|.|.
CASSSGGRSTDTQYF
TGTGCCAGCAGCTCCGGGGGACGGAGCACAGATACGCAGTATTTT
>TRBV28|TRBJ1-5|.|.
CASYSNQPQHF
TGTGCCAGTTATAGCAATCAGCCCCAGCATTTT
>TRBV5-1|TRBJ2-1|TRBD2|.
CASSLRASGSSSSYNEQFF
TGCGCCAGCAGCTTGAGAGCTAGCGGGAGTTCAAGCTCCTACAATGAGCAGTTCTTC
>TRBV5-1|TRBJ1-2|TRBD1|.
CASSLAGTGNDGYTF
TGCGCCAGCAGCTTGGCCGGGACAGGGAACGATGGCTACACCTTC
>TRBV27|TRBJ1-3|.|.
CASSFLGEGNTIYF
TGTGCCAGCAGTTTTCTAGGGGAAGGAAACACCATATATTTT
>TRBV28|TRBJ2-7|.|.
CASSSGGLREQYF
TGTGCCAGCAGCTCAGGGGGGCTTCGCGAGCAGTACTTC
>TRBV6-5|TRBJ2-3|.|.
CASSVRTGTDTQYF
TGTGCCAGCAGCGTAAGGACAGGCACAGATACGCAGTATTTT
>TRBV10-2|TRBJ1-1|.|.
CASSDPHTAFF
TGCGCCAGCAGTGACCCCCACACAGCTTTCTTT
>TRBV7-6|TRBJ2-1|TRBD2|once
CASSLSGSYNEQFF
TGTGCCAGCAGCCTTAGCGGGAGCTACAATGAGCAGTTCTTC
>TRBV11-3|TRBJ1-5|TRBD1|.
CASSANGQGDQPQHF
TGTGCCAGCAGCGCTAATGGACAGGGAGATCAGCCCCAGCATTTT
>TRBV30|TRBJ2-1|.|.
CAWRYKGYNEQFF
TGTGCCTGGCGATATAAGGGGTACAATGAGCAGTTCTTC
>TRBV2|TRBJ1-2|.|.
CASSEGGVGGYTF
TGTGCCAGCAGTGAAGGCGGGGTGGGGGGCTACACCTTC
>TRBV11-3|TRBJ1-2|.|.
CASGTLGGGYTF
TGTGCCAGCGGCACGCTTGGAGGTGGCTACACCTTC
>TRBV5-1|TRBJ2-7|.|.
CASSLAGNSRTYEQYF
TGCGCCAGCAGCTTGGCCGGGAACTCTCGGACCTACGAGCAGTACTTC
>TRBV7-3|TRBJ2-2|.|.
CASSPGMTGELFF
TGTGCCAGCAGCCCAGGAATGACCGGGGAGCTGTTTTTT
>TRBV15|TRBJ2-2|TRBD1|.
CATSRDWTGNTGELFF
TGTGCCACCAGCAGAGACTGGACAGGGAACACCGGGGAGCTGTTTTTT
>TRBV9|TRBJ1-3|.|.
CASSETSGNTIYF
TGTGCCAGCAGCGAGACTTCTGGAAACACCATATATTTT
>TRBV7-2|TRBJ2-3|TRBD1|.
CASSLGSGQATDTQYF
TGTGCCAGCAGCTTAGGGTCAGGACAGGCTACAGATACGCAGTATTTT
>TRBV27|TRBJ1-1|.|few
CASSFGGIYTEAFF
TGTGCCAGCAGTTTTGGGGGGATATACACTGAAGCTTTCTTT
>TRBV28|TRBJ1-2|TRBD1|.
CASLLYRTGRDYGYTF
TGTGCCAGCCTCCTTTATCGGACAGGGAGAGACTATGGCTACACCTTC
>TRBV28|TRBJ1-1|.|.
CASSPRDTEAFF
TGTGCCAGCAGTCCCAGGGACACTGAAGCTTTCTTT
>TRBV6-4|TRBJ2-1|TRBD2|.
CASSDPLTSGLDNEQFF
TGTGCCAGCAGTGACCCTCTTACTAGCGGGTTAGACAATGAGCAGTTCTTC
>TRBV4-1|TRBJ1-5|.|.
CASSQGQLEGWGNQPQHF
TGCGCCAGCAGCCAAGGCCAGTTAGAGGGCTGGGGCAATCAGCCCCAGCATTTT
>TRBV28|TRBJ1-5|.|.
CASSLGGSRVQPQHF
TGTGCCAGCAGTTTAGGCGGTAGTCGGGTACAGCCCCAGCATTTT
>TRBV7-3|TRBJ2-2|TRBD2|.
CASSPRLAGAGELFF
TGTGCCAGCAGCCCCCGCTTAGCGGGAGCCGGGGAGCTGTTTTTT
>TRBV4-1|TRBJ2-1|.|.
CASSQQDYYNEQFF
TGCGCCAGCAGCCAACAGGATTACTACAATGAGCAGTTCTTC
>TRBV9|TRBJ1-4|.|few
CASSGDTRGKLFF
TGTGCCAGCAGCGGGGACACCCGAGGGAAACTGTTTTTT
>TRBV5-6|TRBJ2-1|TRBD2|.
CASSGSASGTYNEQFF
TGTGCCAGCAGCGGGTCGGCTAGCGGAACCTACAATGAGCAGTTCTTC
>TRBV9|TRBJ2-2|TRBD1|.
CASGTGGTGELFF
TGTGCCAGCGGGACAGGGGGCACCGGGGAGCTGTTTTTT
>TRBV27|TRBJ2-7|TRBD1|.
CASSVGTGHDEQYF
TGTGCCAGCAGCGTGGGGACAGGCCACGACGAGCAGTACTTC
>TRBV19|TRBJ1-3|TRBD1|few
CASSIDLTGPGNTIYF
TGTGCCAGTAGTATAGACTTGACAGGGCCCGGAAACACCATATATTTT
>TRBV13|TRBJ1-5|.|once
CASSSMVGGSNQPQHF
TGTGCCAGCAGCTCAATGGTGGGGGGAAGCAATCAGCCCCAGCATTTT
>TRBV5-1|TRBJ2-3|.|.
CASSLYRSGESTDTQYF
TGCGCCAGCAGCTTGTACCGTTCAGGGGAAAGCACAGATACGCAGTATTTT
>TRBV10-3|TRBJ1-3|.|.
CAIDGGGNTIYF
TGTGCCATCGATGGAGGTGGAAACACCATATATTTT
>TRBV27|TRBJ1-4|.|.
CASSLVRQALPNEKLFF
TGTGCCAGCAGTTTAGTTAGACAGGCGTTACCTAATGAAAAACTGTTTTTT
>TRBV6-6|TRBJ2-7|TRBD1|.
CASSPYRGEEQYF
TGTGCCAGCAGTCCTTACAGGGGAGAAGAGCAGTACTTC
>TRBV6-6|TRBJ1-1|.|.
CAGNPGNTEAFF
TGTGCCGGCAACCCAGGAAACACTGAAGCTTTCTTT
>TRBV13|TRBJ2-3|.|once
CASSPPRPAEHTDTQYF
TGTGCCAGCAGCCCTCCACGCCCAGCGGAACACACAGATACGCAGTATTTT
>TRBV4-3|TRBJ2-7|TRBD2|.
CASSQGLTSGRPPYEQYF
TGCGCCAGCAGCCAAGGCCTAACTAGCGGGAGGCCCCCCTACGAGCAGTACTTC
>TRBV27|TRBJ2-2|TRBD1|.
CASSLRQGGAGELFF
TGTGCCAGCAGTTTACGACAGGGTGGGGCCGGGGAGCTGTTTTTT
>TRBV13|TRBJ2-7|TRBD2|.
CASSPKRGTSFYEQYF
TGTGCCAGCAGCCCTAAACGAGGGACTAGCTTCTACGAGCAGTACTTC
>TRBV19|TRBJ2-3|TRBD2|.
CASRGLAGGEDTQYF
TGTGCCAGTAGGGGACTAGCGGGAGGGGAAGATACGCAGTATTTT
>TRBV5-1|TRBJ2-6|TRBD1|.
CASSLSGQALSGANVLTF
TGCGCCAGCAGCTTGTCCGGACAGGCCCTCTCTGGGGCCAACGTCCTGACTTTC
>TRBV4-1|TRBJ1-2|.|.
CASSIIGGERGYTF
TGCGCCAGCAGCATCATAGGGGGAGAGAGAGGCTACACCTTC
>TRBV27|TRBJ2-1|TRBD2|.
CASREIGAAGATEQFF
TGTGCCAGCAGGGAAATTGGGGCGGCGGGAGCCACTGAGCAGTTCTTC